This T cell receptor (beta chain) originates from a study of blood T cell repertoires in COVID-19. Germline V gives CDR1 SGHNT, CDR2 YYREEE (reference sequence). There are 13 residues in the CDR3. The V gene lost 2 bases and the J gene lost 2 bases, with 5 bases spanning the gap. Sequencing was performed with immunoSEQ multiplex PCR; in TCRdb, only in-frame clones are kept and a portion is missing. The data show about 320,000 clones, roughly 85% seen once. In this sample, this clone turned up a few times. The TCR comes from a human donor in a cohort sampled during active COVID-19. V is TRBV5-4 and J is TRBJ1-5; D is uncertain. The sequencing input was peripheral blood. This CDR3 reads CASSFEGNQPQHF. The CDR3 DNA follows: TGTGCCAGCAGCTTCGAGGGCAATCAGCCCCAGCATTTT.